Listed here are 31 T cell receptor beta chains from one sample, sequenced in a study of early T cells in non-severe SARS-CoV-2 infection. TCRdb used MiXCR to reprocess the 5' RACE reads, holding one entry per CDR3 protein. Of about 64,000 distinct CDR3 sequences in the sample, 10% to 15% are singletons; the top ten hold around 3.9%. Sequencing was done on a sample of whole blood. Source of these receptors: an adult who was a healthcare worker with PCR-confirmed SARS-CoV-2 infection or an uninfected control (not recorded which).

This clonotype turned up a few times. The chain links TRBV5-1 to TRBJ2-2; TRBD1 matches at 9 bases. V was pared by 4 bases and J by 3 bases, with 4 bases of the junction left unmatched. Looked up from germline, CDR1 is SGHRS and CDR2 is YFSETQ. The CDR3 has 15 amino acids. CDR3 bases: TGCGCCAGCAGCAGGGACAGGGCGGACACCGGGGAGCTGTTTTTT. It translates to CASSRDRADTGELFF.

This clonotype turned up a few times. The chain couples TRBV4-2 to TRBJ1-2; tentatively, D is TRBD1 (6 bases). V lost 1 base, J lost 4 bases, and 10 bases lay in between. CDR3 length: 14 amino acids. The germline CDR1 and CDR2 sequences are LGHNA and YNFKEQ. In DNA, the CDR3 is TGTGCCAGCAGCCAAGTACGGACAGCCTATGGCTACACCTTC. Translation: CASSQVRTAYGYTF.

A few counts support this clonotype. The chain is built from TRBV5-1 and TRBJ2-5, with unresolved D. This CDR3 spans 16 amino acids. Germline-derived CDR1 and CDR2 are SGHRS and YFSETQ. Trimming removed 3 bases from V and 5 bases from J, with 20 bases in between. CDR3 sequence: CASSSRAALEGETQYF. CDR3 sequence (DNA): TGCGCCAGCAGCTCCCGGGCAGCCCTTGAAGGCGAGACCCAGTACTTC.

This clonotype was picked up a small number of times. This chain connects TRBV20-1 to TRBJ1-4; D is perhaps TRBD1 (5 bases). Trimming shortened V by 0 bases and J by 6 bases, and 14 bases separated the two germline ends. Germline loops: CDR1 DFQATT, CDR2 SNEGSKA (reference sequence). The CDR3 extends over 15 amino acids. DNA for the CDR3: TGCAGTGCTAGAGATTTATTAGGGGCGGATGAAAAACTGTTTTTT. Protein sequence: CSARDLLGADEKLFF.

This clonotype was picked up many times. V is TRBV6-6 and J is TRBJ1-2, with TRBD1 as a possible D gene (5 bases). The V gene lost 3 bases and the J gene lost 4 bases, with 15 bases spanning the gap. The CDR3 has 15 amino acids. CDR1 and CDR2 from the germline V gene are MNHNY and SVGAGI (reference sequence). The CDR3 region is CASSYEPGQSYGYTF. The CDR3 DNA follows: TGTGCCAGCAGTTATGAGCCAGGGCAGAGCTATGGCTACACCTTC.

V gene TRBV13 combines with J gene TRBJ1-1, with 7 bases matching TRBD1. CDR1 is PRHDT and CDR2 is FYEKMQ in the germline V gene (reference sequence). CDR3 length equals 13 residues. Losses at the gene ends were 1 base for V and 8 bases for J; bases not matched to a gene: 4. CDR3 DNA sequence: TGTGCCAGCAGCTTAGAGGAGACAGGGGAAGCTTTCTTT. This encodes CASSLEETGEAFF.

The V and J genes are TRBV4-1 and TRBJ2-4; 7 bases agree with TRBD1. The germline V gene has CDR1 MGHRA and CDR2 YSYEKL. The J segment lost 1 base and the V segment lost 1 base, leaving 10 bases of the junction unmatched. The CDR3 covers 18 residues. In DNA, the CDR3 is TGCGCCAGCAGCCAAGGTGCCGTAGGGGGCGGGGCCAAAAACATTCAGTACTTC. Translating gives CASSQGAVGGGAKNIQYF.

The rearrangement links TRBV12-3 or TRBV12-4 to TRBJ2-1; no definite D call. The germline V and J ends were trimmed by 7 bases and 1 base, with 8 bases remaining between them. This CDR3 comprises 13 residues. DNA for the CDR3: TGTGCCAGCATGAACCCTTCCTACAATGAGCAGTTCTTC. Protein: CASMNPSYNEQFF.

This clonotype was picked up a small number of times. This sequence joins TRBV11-3 and TRBJ2-1; a weak D match, TRBD2 (6 bases). The ends were cut back, 0 bases at V and 9 bases at J, with 9 bases in the middle. This CDR3 spans 13 amino acids. CDR1 and CDR2 (germline): SGHNT, YENEEA. CDR3 sequence: CASSLDTGGEQFF. CDR3 DNA sequence: TGTGCCAGCAGCTTAGATACCGGGGGTGAGCAGTTCTTC. Full variable domain (rest looked up from reference TRBV11-3 and TRBJ2-1): EAGVVQSPRYKIIEKKQPVAFWCNPISGHNTLYWYLQNLGQGPELLIRYENEEAVDDSQLPKDRFSAERLKGVDSTLKIQPAELGDSAVYLCASSLDTGGEQFFGPGTRLTVL.

The J gene is TRBJ2-5, the V gene TRBV6-5; 7 bases fit TRBD2. This CDR3 has 14 residues. Germline V gene sequence: CDR1 MNHEY, CDR2 SVGAGI. Unmatched junction bases numbered 3, after V lost 0 bases and J lost 5 bases. CDR3 sequence: CASSYSAGRETQYF. DNA of the CDR3: TGTGCCAGCAGTTACTCGGCCGGGAGGGAGACCCAGTACTTC.

The rearrangement uses TRBV10-2 and TRBJ1-6, with 9 bases aligning to TRBD1. The CDR3 consists of 15 residues. CDR1 is WSHSY, CDR2 SAAADI, per germline. Trimming cost V 6 bases and J 7 bases; bases outside gene matches: 7. The CDR3 is CASRVVGTGNSPLHF. The CDR3 bases are TGCGCCAGCAGAGTCGTGGGGACAGGGAATTCACCCCTCCACTTT.

V is TRBV6-5 and J is TRBJ2-2, with TRBD2 matching over 10 bases. Per germline, CDR1 MNHEY and CDR2 SVGAGI. J lost 4 bases, V lost 6 bases, and 5 bases had no gene match. The CDR3 is made up of 15 amino acids. This CDR3 reads CASSIAGGPTGELFF. DNA for the CDR3: TGTGCCAGCAGCATAGCGGGGGGCCCCACCGGGGAGCTGTTTTTT.

This clonotype has more than one count but fewer than ten. CDR3 sequence (DNA): TGTGCCAGTAGTATTAGTCCCTCGGATACGCAGTATTTT. It specifies CASSISPSDTQYF. The chain recombines TRBV19 with TRBJ2-3; D gene ambiguous. This CDR3 is built from 13 residues. Trimming stripped 3 bases from V and 6 bases from J, with 10 bases between. Germline V gives CDR1 LNHDA, CDR2 SQIVND (reference sequence).

This clonotype was seen a few times. The chain carries TRBV19 and TRBJ2-3; TRBD2 matches at 9 bases. V was clipped by 5 bases and J by 1 base; unmatched bases: 7. The CDR3 is 16 residues long. The germline gives CDR1 LNHDA, CDR2 SQIVND (reference sequence). The CDR3 DNA follows: TGTGCCAGTAGTTCCCCCCAGCGGGGGGGCACAGATACGCAGTATTTT. This translates into CASSSPQRGGTDTQYF.

The CDR3 protein is CASGPSGGGHNEQFF. The DNA of the CDR3 is TGTGCCAGCGGACCGAGCGGGGGTGGACACAATGAGCAGTTCTTC. The chain is built from TRBV6-2 or TRBV6-3 and TRBJ2-1; TRBD2 aligns across 8 bases. The CDR3 is made up of 15 amino acids. V shed 8 bases, J shed 5 bases, and the junction held 11 bases outside the gene matches. Germline V gives CDR1 MNHEY, CDR2 SVGEGT.

The V and J genes are TRBV29-1 and TRBJ1-1; D may be TRBD1 (5 bases). Deletions cut 6 bases from V and 3 bases from J, with 20 bases between. In germline, CDR1 is SQVTM, CDR2 ANQGSEA. The CDR3 has 15 residues. The DNA for the CDR3 is TGCAGCGTGCGGGGCAGGGAAAGTATCGACACTGAAGCTTTCTTT. It translates to CSVRGRESIDTEAFF.

This clonotype was counted only a few times. This chain uses TRBV7-2 with TRBJ2-2; 10 nucleotides match TRBD1. This CDR3 is built from 16 residues. The germline gives CDR1 SGHTA, CDR2 FQGNSA. V lost 2 bases, J lost 4 bases, and 4 bases stayed unmatched. The CDR3, as DNA: TGTGCCAGCAGCTTACGGGACAGGGGTGCCACCGGGGAGCTGTTTTTT. As protein: CASSLRDRGATGELFF.

The V gene is TRBV3-1, the J gene TRBJ2-1; D uncertain. Germline V gene lookup returns CDR1 LGHDT and CDR2 YNNKEL (reference sequence). The CDR3 spans 12 residues. Trimming took 1 base from V and 5 from J, leaving 3 bases between them. This CDR3 reads CASSQGDNEQFF. The CDR3 nucleotides read TGTGCCAGCAGCCAAGGGGACAATGAGCAGTTCTTC.

The chain joins TRBV10-3 to TRBJ1-1; TRBD1 is a possible D gene (5 bases). The CDR3 consists of 13 residues. Per the germline V gene, CDR1 is ENHRY and CDR2 is SYGVKD. With 4 bases removed from V and 1 base from J, the gap between germline ends came to 7 bases. The CDR3 is CAISAGGNTEAFF. The CDR3 nucleotides are TGTGCCATCAGTGCTGGGGGGAACACTGAAGCTTTCTTT.

The chain combines TRBV20-1 with TRBJ2-7, with D perhaps matching TRBD1 or TRBD2 (6 bases each). The germline V gene has CDR1 DFQATT and CDR2 SNEGSKA (reference sequence). The CDR3 has 15 amino acids. Trimming pared 0 bases from V and 3 bases from J, leaving 15 bases between. The CDR3: CSARDLGGPFYEQYF. The CDR3 bases are TGCAGTGCTAGAGATTTAGGGGGGCCCTTCTACGAGCAGTACTTC.

In its sample, this clonotype was seen a few times. The gene calls are TRBV7-3 and TRBJ2-2, with D possibly being TRBD1 (5 bases). Germline loops: CDR1 SGHTA, CDR2 FQGTGA. V lost 2 bases, J lost 3 bases, and 10 bases lay in between. This CDR3 comprises 15 residues. For the CDR3, the DNA is TGTGCCAGCAGCTTATACGCCAGGGACACCGGGGAGCTGTTTTTT. This translates into CASSLYARDTGELFF.

This clonotype was picked up a small number of times. This chain joins TRBV3-1 and TRBJ2-5; TRBD2 agrees at 7 bases. The CDR3 sequence is 14 residues long. The trim removed 0 bases at V and 5 bases at J, leaving 3 bases unmatched. CDR1 is LGHDT and CDR2 is YNNKEL in the germline V gene (reference sequence). CDR3 protein: CASSQEGRVETQYF. The CDR3 DNA reads TGTGCCAGCAGCCAAGAGGGGAGGGTTGAGACCCAGTACTTC.

This clonotype has ten or more counts. The rearrangement links TRBV14 to TRBJ2-7, with D possibly matching TRBD1 (7 bases). Deletions cut 2 bases from V and 1 base from J, with 12 bases between. The germline V gene has CDR1 SGHDN and CDR2 FVKESK. The CDR3 consists of 15 residues. The CDR3 DNA reads TGTGCCAGCAGCCAACAGGGGGGATGGTCCTACGAGCAGTACTTC. This encodes CASSQQGGWSYEQYF.

The V call is TRBV6-2 or TRBV6-3, the J call TRBJ2-3; 11 positions match TRBD2. This CDR3 has 17 residues. CDR1 and CDR2 from the germline V gene are MNHEY and SVGEGT. The V segment lost 3 bases and the J segment 0 bases; nucleotides outside the gene matches: 5. This chain's CDR3 is CASSYLLAGVSTDTQYF. CDR3 nucleotides: TGTGCCAGCAGTTATCTACTAGCGGGGGTCAGCACAGATACGCAGTATTTT.

This clonotype occurred a few times. The V gene is TRBV13, the J gene TRBJ2-3; 7 nucleotides align to TRBD1. CDR1 PRHDT and CDR2 FYEKMQ come from the germline V gene (reference sequence). V lost 6 bases, J lost 4 bases, and 4 bases stayed unmatched. The CDR3 runs 13 residues. DNA of the CDR3: TGTGCCAGCAGAACACAGGGGCCAGATACGCAGTATTTT. It yields the protein CASRTQGPDTQYF.

This clonotype has ten or more counts. This chain connects TRBV27 to TRBJ2-7; 10 nucleotides align to TRBD1. The germline gives CDR1 MNHEY, CDR2 SMNVEV (reference sequence). The trim removed 5 bases at V and 6 bases at J, leaving 7 bases unmatched. The CDR3 has 14 residues. CDR3 protein: CASSLRTGGTEQYF. CDR3 nucleotide sequence: TGTGCCAGCAGTCTCCGGACAGGGGGAACCGAGCAGTACTTC.

This chain connects TRBV6-2 or TRBV6-3 to TRBJ2-6; D not certain. The CDR3 is made up of 15 amino acids. Trimming shortened V by 6 bases and J by 0 bases, and 9 bases separated the two germline ends. Germline CDR1 reads MNHEY; CDR2 reads SVGEGT. This CDR3 reads CASSDTYSGANVLTF. CDR3 DNA sequence: TGTGCCAGCAGCGACACCTACTCTGGGGCCAACGTCCTGACTTTC.

In this sample, this clonotype turned up a few times. V is TRBV10-2 and J is TRBJ1-2; the D is unclear. This CDR3 comprises 12 residues. The V and J ends lost 6 bases and 4 bases respectively, with 9 bases between them. Germline V gene data show CDR1 as WSHSY and CDR2 as SAAADI. CDR3 in amino acids: CASRDRSYGYTF. The CDR3 region has the DNA TGCGCCAGCAGGGACCGGTCCTATGGCTACACCTTC.

This clonotype came up many times. This chain links TRBV6-4 with TRBJ2-5; TRBD1 agrees at 7 bases. J lost 5 bases, V lost 5 bases, and 5 bases had no gene match. CDR1 and CDR2 from the germline V gene are MRHNA and SNTAGT. CDR3 size: 13 residues. CDR3 residues: CASSSTGTETQYF. The CDR3 DNA reads as TGTGCCAGCAGTTCGACAGGGACGGAGACCCAGTACTTC.

This clonotype appeared a few times. A much larger clone differs by one base, so this may be a read error. CDR3 in DNA: TGTGCCAGCAGCCGGGACAGTAACTATGGCTACACCTTC. Translation: CASSRDSNYGYTF. The chain carries TRBV7-9 and TRBJ1-2; 7 nucleotides line up with TRBD1. The trim removed 5 bases at V and 1 base at J, leaving 1 base unmatched. The CDR3 length is 13 residues. Per germline, CDR1 SEHNR and CDR2 FQNEAQ (reference sequence).

There are a few counts of this clonotype. The V gene is TRBV12-3 or TRBV12-4, the J gene TRBJ1-1; TRBD1 matches at 8 bases. The CDR3 runs 17 residues. The V segment lost 3 bases and the J segment 1 base; nucleotides outside the gene matches: 10. DNA of the CDR3: TGTGCCAGCAGTTTCAGGGGGCGTGCGAAGGGGAACACTGAAGCTTTCTTT. Its translation: CASSFRGRAKGNTEAFF.